The clone carrying this T cell receptor (beta chain) was found once. Its matching antigen is unknown. This sample was included in a study of T-cell reconstitution after alpha-beta-depleted transplantation in children. Study-level points and caveats: There were reportedly several hundred expanded graft clones from which alpha-beta T cells came about two months after transplant. From newly produced T cells came most of the T-cell counts and diversity one year after transplant.

Unique molecular identifiers were incorporated into the prepared TCRbeta library. In TCRdb, the PCR reads were re-called with MiXCR into one record per CDR3 protein. The top ten hold around 5% of the sample, which has about 830,000 distinct CDR3 sequences, 15% to 20% seen once. CDR3 size: 15 residues. V was pared by 5 bases and J by 6 bases, with 6 bases of the junction left unmatched. This chain uses TRBV12-3 or TRBV12-4 with TRBJ1-4; 10 nucleotides agree with TRBD1. The sequence derives from a male patient between 5 and 17 years old who had a stem cell transplant for acute lymphoblastic leukemia, so the T cells may come from the graft donor. The material was PBMCs, mostly from graft donor cells, obtained 360 days after TCRalphabeta/CD19-depleted stem cell transplant. CDR3 region: CASSPTGGEDEKLFF. In DNA form, the CDR3 reads TGTGCCAGCAGTCCGACAGGGGGCGAAGATGAAAAACTGTTTTTT.